A selection of T cell receptor beta chains follows, all from one sample in a study of metastatic and nonmetastatic thyroid tumors. TCRdb re-analyzed the PCR reads through MiXCR. Found here are tens of thousands of clones, about 13% of them singletons; the top ten hold about 11%. Sequences were obtained from blood. The receptors were gathered from a female donor with papillary thyroid cancer or a benign thyroid nodule (not recorded which). Some clones in this sample may be carry-over from other donors' samples. Each CDR3 is given with its conserved first and last residue. D genes are given only for firm matches. Rows may omit the clone size; those that give it use once, few, many or a size class.

D	V	size	J	CDR3	DNA
NA	TRBV7-2	NA	TRBJ2-3	CASSSLVEPDTQYF	TGTGCCAGCAGCTCCTTGGTGGAGCCAGATACGCAGTATTTT
TRBD2	TRBV15	many	TRBJ2-1	CATSRTSGTFSYNEQFF	TGTGCCACCAGCAGGACTAGCGGGACCTTCTCCTACAATGAGCAGTTCTTC
TRBD2	TRBV20-1	many	TRBJ2-5	CSAETSGVQETQYF	TGCAGTGCTGAAACTAGCGGGGTCCAAGAGACCCAGTACTTC
TRBD2	TRBV5-1	many	TRBJ2-1	CASSLGGGSSSYNEQFF	TGCGCCAGCAGCTTGGGGGGGGGTTCCAGCTCCTACAATGAGCAGTTCTTC
NA	TRBV3-1	many	TRBJ2-7	CASSQDRSGLPWF	TGTGCCAGCAGCCAAGATAGGTCGGGGTTGCCTTGGTTC
TRBD2	TRBV7-9	many	TRBJ2-3	CASSLGAGGHTDTQYF	TGTGCCAGCAGCTTAGGAGCGGGAGGACATACAGATACGCAGTATTTT
NA	TRBV10-3	many	TRBJ1-2	CAIRTNDANGYTF	TGTGCCATACGGACAAACGATGCGAATGGCTACACCTTC
NA	TRBV9	many	TRBJ1-5	CASSDGYSNQPQHF	TGTGCCAGCAGCGACGGTTACAGCAATCAGCCCCAGCATTTT
TRBD1	TRBV28	many	TRBJ1-2	CASNPGQGNYGYTF	TGTGCCAGCAATCCGGGACAGGGAAACTATGGCTACACCTTC
NA	TRBV6-2/TRBV6-3	many	TRBJ2-2	CASSWDGSYTGELFF	TGTGCCAGCAGTTGGGACGGGAGTTACACCGGGGAGCTGTTTTTT
NA	TRBV6-1	NA	TRBJ1-1	CASSVGWVGALNTEAFF	TGTGCCAGCAGTGTAGGTTGGGTTGGGGCATTGAACACTGAAGCTTTCTTT
NA	TRBV19	many	TRBJ1-1	CASNYRERNTEAFF	TGTGCCAGTAATTACAGGGAAAGGAACACTGAAGCTTTCTTT
TRBD1	TRBV7-9	NA	TRBJ2-2	CASMPRDRATAELFF	TGTGCCAGCATGCCCCGGGACAGGGCCACCGCGGAGCTGTTTTTT
NA	TRBV2	many	TRBJ1-6	CASKGQNNSPLHF	TGTGCCAGCAAAGGACAGAATAATTCACCCCTCCACTTT
NA	TRBV27	many	TRBJ2-1	CASSYLPFGGNEQFF	TGTGCCAGCAGCTACCTCCCTTTCGGGGGCAATGAGCAGTTCTTC
NA	TRBV7-6	many	TRBJ2-7	CASSRKGSSYEQYF	TGTGCCAGTTCCCGGAAAGGTAGCTCCTACGAGCAGTACTTC
NA	TRBV6-2/TRBV6-3	many	TRBJ2-1	CASSSRTTAYNEQFF	TGTGCCAGCAGTTCGCGGACCACCGCCTACAATGAGCAGTTCTTC
TRBD1	TRBV11-1	NA	TRBJ1-1	CASMTGGTEAFF	TGTGCCAGCATGACAGGGGGCACTGAAGCTTTCTTT
TRBD1	TRBV6-6	many	TRBJ1-3	CASSYTRQGGGNTIYF	TGTGCCAGCAGTTACACAAGACAGGGAGGCGGAAACACCATATATTTT
TRBD1	TRBV20-1	many	TRBJ2-7	CSATGTASYEQYF	TGCAGTGCTACCGGGACAGCCTCCTACGAGCAGTACTTC
NA	TRBV20-1	many	TRBJ2-5	CSADTLGETQYF	TGCAGTGCAGATACATTGGGCGAGACCCAGTACTTC
NA	TRBV28	many	TRBJ1-4	CASSPRGGNEKLFF	TGTGCCAGCAGCCCTAGGGGGGGCAATGAAAAACTGTTTTTT
NA	TRBV19	many	TRBJ1-2	CASNDQGFGYTF	TGTGCCAGCAACGACCAGGGCTTTGGCTACACCTTC
TRBD2	TRBV20-1	many	TRBJ2-3	CSASKAGGDTQYF	TGCAGTGCTAGTAAAGCGGGAGGGGATACGCAGTATTTT
NA	TRBV6-5	few	TRBJ2-5	CASIYGWGQETQYF	TGTGCCAGCATTTACGGATGGGGTCAAGAGACCCAGTACTTC
NA	TRBV7-2	NA	TRBJ2-2	CAGSAGQISTGELFF	TGTGCCGGCAGCGCAGGACAGATATCCACCGGGGAGCTGTTTTTT
NA	TRBV4-1	many	TRBJ2-7	CASSHQLGGHYEQYF	TGCGCCAGCAGCCATCAACTGGGGGGGCACTACGAGCAGTACTTC
NA	TRBV6-2/TRBV6-3	few	TRBJ1-5	CASSYSQNSNQPQHF	TGTGCCAGCAGTTATAGTCAAAATAGCAATCAGCCCCAGCATTTT
TRBD1	TRBV11-2	few	TRBJ2-1	CASSPIRTRGHNEQFF	TGTGCCAGCAGTCCGATCAGGACCAGGGGGCACAATGAGCAGTTCTTC
NA	TRBV5-1	many	TRBJ2-7	CASSLAPGGPYEQYF	TGCGCCAGCAGCTTGGCCCCCGGGGGGCCCTACGAGCAGTACTTC
TRBD2	TRBV28	many	TRBJ2-1	CASILTSGYNEQFF	TGTGCCAGCATTTTAACTAGCGGGTACAATGAGCAGTTCTTC
NA	TRBV6-5	NA	TRBJ2-6	CARSSGSSGANVMTF	TGTGCCAGAAGTTCAGGGAGCTCTGGGGCCAACGTCATGACTTTC
NA	TRBV20-1	many	TRBJ2-7	CSWATPEYEQYF	TGCAGTTGGGCGACACCGGAATACGAGCAGTACTTC
NA	TRBV7-9	many	TRBJ2-7	CATRKGGTYEQYF	TGTGCCACCAGGAAGGGCGGCACCTACGAGCAGTACTTC
NA	TRBV28	many	TRBJ1-2	CASSLLSRTAYEYGYTF	TGTGCCAGCAGTCTCCTCTCCAGGACGGCCTATGAGTATGGCTACACCTTC
NA	TRBV30	NA	TRBJ2-7	CAWERGTYEQYF	TGTGCCTGGGAAAGGGGGACCTACGAGCAGTACTTC
TRBD1	TRBV20-1	many	TRBJ1-6	CSAGRQGTDSPLHF	TGCAGTGCTGGGCGACAGGGGACGGATTCACCCCTCCACTTT
NA	TRBV20-1	many	TRBJ2-1	CSARRVHEQFF	TGCAGTGCTAGGAGAGTTCATGAGCAGTTCTTC
TRBD1	TRBV6-1	many	TRBJ2-5	CASGTGAGETQYF	TGTGCCAGCGGGACAGGGGCGGGGGAGACCCAGTACTTC
TRBD1	TRBV29-1	many	TRBJ1-2	CSVATGGGYTF	TGCAGCGTCGCTACAGGGGGCGGCTACACCTTC
NA	TRBV4-1	many	TRBJ1-1	CASSAAGGGNTEAFF	TGCGCCAGCAGCGCAGCGGGGGGGGGTAACACTGAAGCTTTCTTT
NA	TRBV6-2/TRBV6-3	NA	TRBJ2-5	CASGIAWFQETQYF	TGTGCCAGCGGTATAGCGTGGTTCCAAGAGACCCAGTACTTC
NA	TRBV6-1	many	TRBJ1-6	CASGVETVGSSPLHF	TGTGCCAGCGGTGTGGAGACGGTCGGGAGTTCACCCCTCCACTTT
TRBD1	TRBV20-1	many	TRBJ1-4	CSAREGTGFNEKLFF	TGCAGTGCTAGAGAGGGGACAGGGTTTAATGAAAAACTGTTTTTT
NA	TRBV2	many	TRBJ2-5	CASSVLRETQYF	TGTGCCAGCAGTGTTCTGAGAGAGACCCAGTACTTC
NA	TRBV15	many	TRBJ2-7	CATSREGGYEQYF	TGTGCCACCAGCAGAGAAGGTGGTTACGAGCAGTACTTC
TRBD1	TRBV6-1	many	TRBJ1-6	CASSRDRSRGNSPLHF	TGTGCCAGCAGTCGGGACAGGAGTAGGGGTAATTCACCCCTCCACTTT
TRBD2	TRBV20-1	once	TRBJ2-1	CSAQSGTSGIWNNEQFF	TGCAGTGCTCAATCCGGTACTAGCGGGATCTGGAACAATGAGCAGTTCTTC
NA	TRBV19	many	TRBJ2-3	CASSIDWDTQYF	TGTGCCAGTAGTATTGATTGGGATACGCAGTATTTT
NA	TRBV6-1	few	TRBJ1-2	CASSLNRDPGYTF	TGTGCCAGCAGTCTTAACAGGGACCCAGGCTACACCTTC
NA	TRBV28	many	TRBJ1-2	CASSLLQGKRNGYTF	TGTGCCAGCAGTTTACTTCAGGGGAAAAGAAATGGCTACACCTTC
NA	TRBV6-6	few	TRBJ1-5	CASNNVLGSEQPQHF	TGTGCCAGCAATAACGTACTAGGGTCAGAGCAGCCCCAGCATTTT
NA	TRBV12-3/TRBV12-4	many	TRBJ1-5	CASSYSNQPQHF	TGTGCCAGCAGTTACAGCAATCAGCCCCAGCATTTT